The TCR beta chain described here comes from a study of cytomegalovirus exposure and HLA in healthy donors. Findings of the study overall: 150 or so TCR beta chains were listed as cytomegalovirus-associated.

The PCR had 60 Vbeta and 13 Jbeta primers. The data were produced by immunoSEQ multiplex PCR, yet TCRdb's version contains in-frame clones alone and is incomplete. The sample shows roughly 90,000 clones, about nine tenths of them seen only once. This CDR3 is 15 amino acids long. Per germline, CDR1 SGDLS and CDR2 YYNGEE. Trimming took 2 bases from V and 1 from J, leaving 11 bases between them. For this clone: What it recognizes is unknown.

The rearrangement joins TRBV9 to TRBJ2-3; weak D call: TRBD1 (6 bases). Sequenced material: PBMCs. The sequence was collected from a man aged 18-30 years in good health and CMV-seronegative. CDR3 in DNA: TGTGCCAGCAGCGTCACACAGGGCCGCACAGATACGCAGTATTTT. Its protein product is CASSVTQGRTDTQYF.